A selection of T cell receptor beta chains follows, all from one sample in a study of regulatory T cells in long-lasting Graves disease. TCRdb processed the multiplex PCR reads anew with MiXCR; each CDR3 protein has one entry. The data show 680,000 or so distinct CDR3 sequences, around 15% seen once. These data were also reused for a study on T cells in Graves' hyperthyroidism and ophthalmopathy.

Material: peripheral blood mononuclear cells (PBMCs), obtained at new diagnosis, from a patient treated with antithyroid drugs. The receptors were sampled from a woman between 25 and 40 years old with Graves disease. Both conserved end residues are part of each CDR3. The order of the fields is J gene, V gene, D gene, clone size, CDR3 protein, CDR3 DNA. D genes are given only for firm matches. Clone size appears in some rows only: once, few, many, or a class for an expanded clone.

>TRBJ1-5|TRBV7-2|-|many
CASSSSALAGAGAQHF
TGTGCCAGCAGCTCCTCCGCGTTGGCCGGGGCAGGAGCCCAGCATTTT
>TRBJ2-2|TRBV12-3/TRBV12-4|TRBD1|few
CASSPTGVSTGELFF
TGTGCCAGCAGCCCGACAGGGGTGAGCACCGGGGAGCTGTTTTTT
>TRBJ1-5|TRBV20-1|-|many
CSAPNAGGAFSNQPQHF
TGCAGTGCCCCCAACGCGGGGGGAGCCTTTAGCAATCAGCCCCAGCATTTT
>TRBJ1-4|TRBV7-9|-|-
CASSLGVTTSEKLFF
TGTGCCAGCAGTTTAGGGGTGACAACTAGTGAAAAACTGTTTTTT
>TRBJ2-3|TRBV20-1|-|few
CSTLGVGTDTQYF
TGCAGTACTCTAGGGGTAGGGACAGATACGCAGTATTTT
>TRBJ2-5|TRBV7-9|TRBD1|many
CASSPDRVETQYF
TGTGCCAGCAGCCCCGACAGGGTTGAGACCCAGTACTTC
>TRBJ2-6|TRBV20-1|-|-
CSARPASGANVLTF
TGCAGTGCTAGACCGGCCTCTGGGGCCAACGTCCTGACTTTC
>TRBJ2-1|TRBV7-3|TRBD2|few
CASSLGGLAGGHEQFF
TGTGCCAGCAGCTTAGGAGGTCTAGCGGGAGGGCATGAGCAGTTCTTC
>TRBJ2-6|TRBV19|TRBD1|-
CASTTRDRGHLSPGANVLTF
TGTGCCAGTACTACCCGGGACAGGGGGCATCTCTCCCCTGGGGCCAACGTCCTGACTTTC
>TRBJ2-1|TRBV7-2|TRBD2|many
CASSLLPPRTSGYNEQFF
TGTGCCAGCAGCCTCCTCCCCCCCCGGACTAGCGGGTACAATGAGCAGTTCTTC
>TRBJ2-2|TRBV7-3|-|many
CASSLTPTGGSGELFF
TGTGCCAGCAGCTTAACCCCGACAGGTGGTTCCGGGGAGCTGTTTTTT
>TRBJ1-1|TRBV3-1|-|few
CASSQEVSRTEAFF
TGTGCCAGCAGCCAAGAAGTCAGTCGAACTGAAGCTTTCTTT
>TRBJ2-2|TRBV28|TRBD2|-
CASSFLGLAGVKNTGELFF
TGTGCCAGCAGTTTTCTTGGACTAGCGGGAGTAAAAAACACCGGGGAGCTGTTTTTT
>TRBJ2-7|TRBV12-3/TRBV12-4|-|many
CASSLAPNKYEQYF
TGTGCCAGCAGTTTAGCACCAAACAAGTACGAGCAGTACTTC
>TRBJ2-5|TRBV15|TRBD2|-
CATRLAGGTQYF
TGTGCCACCAGACTAGCGGGAGGGACCCAGTACTTC
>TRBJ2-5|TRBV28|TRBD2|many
CASSFPREGKETQYF
TGTGCCAGCAGTTTCCCGCGGGAGGGGAAAGAGACCCAGTACTTC
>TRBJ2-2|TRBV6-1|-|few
CASSEQIGELFF
TGTGCCAGCAGTGAACAAATCGGGGAGCTGTTTTTT
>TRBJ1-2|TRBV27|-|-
CASRPLGTGSNYGYTF
TGTGCCAGCCGCCCCCTCGGAACAGGCTCTAACTATGGCTACACCTTC
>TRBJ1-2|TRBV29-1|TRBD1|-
CSVEGGQDGYTF
TGCAGCGTCGAAGGGGGACAGGATGGCTACACCTTC
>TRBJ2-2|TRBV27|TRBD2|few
CASSLAGASNTGELFF
TGTGCCAGCAGCTTAGCGGGAGCGTCGAACACCGGGGAGCTGTTTTTT
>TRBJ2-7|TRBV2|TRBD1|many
CASDETGDHEQYF
TGTGCCAGCGATGAGACAGGGGATCACGAGCAGTACTTC